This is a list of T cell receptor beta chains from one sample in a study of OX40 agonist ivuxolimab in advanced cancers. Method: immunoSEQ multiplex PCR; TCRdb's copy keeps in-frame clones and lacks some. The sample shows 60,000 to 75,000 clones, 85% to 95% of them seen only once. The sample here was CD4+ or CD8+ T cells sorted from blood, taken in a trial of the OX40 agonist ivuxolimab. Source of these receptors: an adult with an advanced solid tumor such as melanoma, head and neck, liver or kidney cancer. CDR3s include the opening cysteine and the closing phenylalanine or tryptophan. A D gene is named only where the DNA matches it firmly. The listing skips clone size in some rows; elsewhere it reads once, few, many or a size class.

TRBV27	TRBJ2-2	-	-	TGTGCCAGCAGGGGAGATCCCGGGGAGCTGTTTTTT	CASRGDPGELFF
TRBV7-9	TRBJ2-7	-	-	TGTGCCAGCAGCTTATCCTCCGCCTCCTACGAGCAGTACTTC	CASSLSSASYEQYF
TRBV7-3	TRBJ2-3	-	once	TGTGCCAGCAGCTTAACGGGCCAAAGGGATACGCAGTATTTT	CASSLTGQRDTQYF
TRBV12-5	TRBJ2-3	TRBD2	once	TGTGCTAGTGGTTTGAAGAGACTAGCGGGAAACACAGATACGCAGTATTTT	CASGLKRLAGNTDTQYF
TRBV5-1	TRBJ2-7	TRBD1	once	TGCGCCAGCAGCCTCGGACAGGGAGGCTACGAGCAGTACTTC	CASSLGQGGYEQYF
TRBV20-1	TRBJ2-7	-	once	TGCAGTGCTCGTCAGGCCCCGGAGCAGTACTTC	CSARQAPEQYF
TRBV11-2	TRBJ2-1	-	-	TGTGCCAGCAGCCTGGGACACATTTCCTACAATGAGCAGTTCTTC	CASSLGHISYNEQFF
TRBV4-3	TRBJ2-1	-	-	TGCGCCAGCAGCTCATACGAGGGAGCCTACAATGAGCAGTTCTTC	CASSSYEGAYNEQFF
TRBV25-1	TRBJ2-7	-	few	TGTGCCAGCAGTGGTGATAAAACCTACGAGCAGTACTTC	CASSGDKTYEQYF
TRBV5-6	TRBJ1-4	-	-	TGTGCCAGCAGCTTGCGCTACAGGGTGAACGAGGAAAAACTGTTTTTT	CASSLRYRVNEEKLFF
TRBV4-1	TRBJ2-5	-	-	TGCGCCAGCAAGGACTTCCAAGAGACCCAGTACTTC	CASKDFQETQYF
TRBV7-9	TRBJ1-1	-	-	TGTGCCAGCAGCCTCCTTGGGACTGCTAACACTGAAGCTTTCTTT	CASSLLGTANTEAFF
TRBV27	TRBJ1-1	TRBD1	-	TGTGCCAGCAGTTTATCGCCGACAGGGAGGGGCACTGAAGCTTTCTTT	CASSLSPTGRGTEAFF
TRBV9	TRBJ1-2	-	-	TGTGCCAGCAGCCCGCCACGGGGGGATGGCTACACCTTC	CASSPPRGDGYTF
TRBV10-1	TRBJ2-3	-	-	TGCGCCAGCAGTGAAGGGGGAACAGATACGCAGTATTTT	CASSEGGTDTQYF
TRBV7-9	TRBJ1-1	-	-	TGTGCCAGCAGCGCCCGGACGGGTAACACTGAAGCTTTCTTT	CASSARTGNTEAFF
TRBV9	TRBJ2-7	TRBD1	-	TGTGCCAGCAGCGGGGGACCGACCGGGACAGCTAAGCAGTACTTC	CASSGGPTGTAKQYF
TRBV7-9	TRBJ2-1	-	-	TGTGCCAGCAGCTTAAAGGTCTCCCATGAGCAGTTCTTC	CASSLKVSHEQFF
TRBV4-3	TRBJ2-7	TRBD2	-	TGCGCCAGCAGCCCCTCGGTAGCGGGGTACGAGCAGTACTTC	CASSPSVAGYEQYF
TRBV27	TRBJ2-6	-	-	TGTGCCAGCAGTCTCTCTGGGGCCAACGTCCTGACTTTC	CASSLSGANVLTF
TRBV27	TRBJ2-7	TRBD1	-	TGTGCCAGCAGTTGGGGACAGGGTGTGATCTACGAGCAGTACTTC	CASSWGQGVIYEQYF
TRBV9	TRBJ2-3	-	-	TGTGCCAGCAGCGCCCACGAGGCGCAGTATTTT	CASSAHEAQYF
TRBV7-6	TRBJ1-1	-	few	TGTGCCAGCAGCTTAGCGGGGGGGCAGCTTCCAGGCGCTTTCTTT	CASSLAGGQLPGAFF
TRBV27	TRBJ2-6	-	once	TGTGCCAGCAGCACAGGGAGCTCTGGGGCCAACGTCCTGACTTTC	CASSTGSSGANVLTF
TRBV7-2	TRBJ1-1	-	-	TGTGCCAGCAGCTTAGATCGTGGCACTGAAGCTTTCTTT	CASSLDRGTEAFF
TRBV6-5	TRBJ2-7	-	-	TGTGCCAGCAGGGGGAGCTACGAGCAGTACTTC	CASRGSYEQYF
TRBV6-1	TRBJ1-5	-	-	TGTGCCAGCAGTGAAGCGTGGGGTAGCAATCAGCCCCAGCATTTT	CASSEAWGSNQPQHF
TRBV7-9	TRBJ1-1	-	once	TGTGCCAGCAGCTTAGGATCGACTGAAGCTTTCTTT	CASSLGSTEAFF
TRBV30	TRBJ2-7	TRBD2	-	TGTGCCTGGAGTGCAGGGCCTGGACTAGCGGAGGAATACGAGCAGTACTTC	CAWSAGPGLAEEYEQYF
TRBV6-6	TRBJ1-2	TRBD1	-	TGTGCCAGCAGTTACGCTGACAGGGCCTATGGCTACACCTTC	CASSYADRAYGYTF
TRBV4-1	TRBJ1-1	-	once	TGCGCCAGCAGCCAAGCCCGGGAACAGGGGAACACTGAAGCTTTCTTT	CASSQAREQGNTEAFF
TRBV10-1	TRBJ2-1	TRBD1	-	TGCGCCAGCAGTGTCGGGACAGGGACATCAGGGCAGTTCTTC	CASSVGTGTSGQFF
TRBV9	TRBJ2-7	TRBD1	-	TGTGCCAGCAGCGTAGGGCAGGGGGACGAGCAGTACTTC	CASSVGQGDEQYF
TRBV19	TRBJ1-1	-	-	TGTGCCAGTAGGCGGGGCTACACTGAAGCTTTCTTT	CASRRGYTEAFF
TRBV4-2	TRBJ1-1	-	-	TGTGCCAGCAGCCACTTCCAGGGTCAGGACACTGAAGCTTTCTTT	CASSHFQGQDTEAFF
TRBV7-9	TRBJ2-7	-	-	TGTGCCAGCAGTAGCGTGTACGAGCAGTACTTC	CASSSVYEQYF
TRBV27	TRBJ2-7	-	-	TGTGCCAGCAGTTCCTACTACGAGCAGTACTTC	CASSSYYEQYF
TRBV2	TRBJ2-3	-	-	TGTGCCAGCAGTGATGTGTTGGCGGGATTTAGCACAGATACGCAGTATTTT	CASSDVLAGFSTDTQYF
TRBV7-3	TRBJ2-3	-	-	TGTGCCAGCAGCTTATATGGCCAGTCCTTTTCGCAGTATTTT	CASSLYGQSFSQYF
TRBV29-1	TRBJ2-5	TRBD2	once	TGCAGCGTTGTCGGACTAGGCGTTCAAGAGACCCAGTACTTC	CSVVGLGVQETQYF
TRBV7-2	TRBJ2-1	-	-	TGTGCCAGCAGCTTAACCGGGACTTCCTACTCCTACAATGAGCAGTTCTTC	CASSLTGTSYSYNEQFF
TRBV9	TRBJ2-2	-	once	TGTGCCAGCAGCCCACACGTCTCTTCCGGGGAGCTGTTTTTT	CASSPHVSSGELFF
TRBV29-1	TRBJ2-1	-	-	TGCAGCGTTGAAGACAGTCCCAATGAGCAGTTCTTC	CSVEDSPNEQFF
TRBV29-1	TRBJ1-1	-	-	TGCAGCGTTGCCCCACAGGGAACTGAAGCTTTCTTT	CSVAPQGTEAFF
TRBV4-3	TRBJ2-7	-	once	TGCGCCAGCAGCCAACCGGGACGGCTACCCTACGAGCAGTACTTC	CASSQPGRLPYEQYF
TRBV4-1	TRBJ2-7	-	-	TGCGCCAGCAGCCACCGGCGGACTGGCTACGAGCAGTACTTC	CASSHRRTGYEQYF
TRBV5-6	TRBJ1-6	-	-	TGTGCCAGCGTTTATAGACGGGCTCGAAATTCACCCCTCCACTTT	CASVYRRARNSPLHF
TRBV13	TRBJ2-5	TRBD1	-	TGTGCCAGCAGTGACAGGGTAGAGACCCAGTACTTC	CASSDRVETQYF
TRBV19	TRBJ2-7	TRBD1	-	TGTGCCAGTAGTATGAGTTCGGGACAGGGCTTTCTCGAGCAGTACTTC	CASSMSSGQGFLEQYF
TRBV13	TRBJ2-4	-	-	TGTGCCAGCAGCTTATTGGTTTCCAAAAACATTCAGTACTTC	CASSLLVSKNIQYF
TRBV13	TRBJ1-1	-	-	TGTGCCAGCAGCTTACTGAACACTGAAGCTTTCTTT	CASSLLNTEAFF